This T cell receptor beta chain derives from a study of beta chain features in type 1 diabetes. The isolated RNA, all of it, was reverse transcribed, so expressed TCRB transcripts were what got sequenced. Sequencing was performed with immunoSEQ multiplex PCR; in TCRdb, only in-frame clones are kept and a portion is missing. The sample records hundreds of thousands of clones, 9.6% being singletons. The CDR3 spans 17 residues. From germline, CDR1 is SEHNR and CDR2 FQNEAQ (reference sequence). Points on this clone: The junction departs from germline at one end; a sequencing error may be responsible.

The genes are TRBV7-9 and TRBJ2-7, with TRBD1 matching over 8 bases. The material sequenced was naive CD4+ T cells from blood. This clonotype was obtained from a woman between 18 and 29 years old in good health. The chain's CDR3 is CASSLESLGQALYGQYF. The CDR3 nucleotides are TGTGCCAGCAGCTTAGAGTCTTTGGGACAGGCGCTATACGGGCAGTACTTC.